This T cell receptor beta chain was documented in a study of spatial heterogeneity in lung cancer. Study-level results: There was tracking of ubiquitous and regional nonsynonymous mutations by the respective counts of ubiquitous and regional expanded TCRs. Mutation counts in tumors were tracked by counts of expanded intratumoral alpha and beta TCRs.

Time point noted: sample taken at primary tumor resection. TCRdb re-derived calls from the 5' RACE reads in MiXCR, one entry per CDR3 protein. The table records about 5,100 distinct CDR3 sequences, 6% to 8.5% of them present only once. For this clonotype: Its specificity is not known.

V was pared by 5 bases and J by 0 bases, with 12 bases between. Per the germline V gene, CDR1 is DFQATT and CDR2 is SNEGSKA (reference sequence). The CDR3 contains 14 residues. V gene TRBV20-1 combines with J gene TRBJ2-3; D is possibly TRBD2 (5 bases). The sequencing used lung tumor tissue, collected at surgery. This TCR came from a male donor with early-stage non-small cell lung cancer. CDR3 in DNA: TGCAGTGCTCGTAAGAGAGGGAGCACAGATACGCAGTATTTT. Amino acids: CSARKRGSTDTQYF.